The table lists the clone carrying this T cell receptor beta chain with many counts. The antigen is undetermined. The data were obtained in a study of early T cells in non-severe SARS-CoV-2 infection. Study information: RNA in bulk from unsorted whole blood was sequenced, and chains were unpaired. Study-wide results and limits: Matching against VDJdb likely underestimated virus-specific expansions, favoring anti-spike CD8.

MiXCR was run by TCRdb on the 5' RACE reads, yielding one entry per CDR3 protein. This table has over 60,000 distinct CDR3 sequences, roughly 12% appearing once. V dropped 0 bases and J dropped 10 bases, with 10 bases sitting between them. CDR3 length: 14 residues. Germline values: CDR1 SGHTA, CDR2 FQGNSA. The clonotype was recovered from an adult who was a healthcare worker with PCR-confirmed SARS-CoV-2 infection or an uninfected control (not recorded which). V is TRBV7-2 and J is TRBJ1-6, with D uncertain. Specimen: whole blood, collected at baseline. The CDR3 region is CASSLALGKSPLHF. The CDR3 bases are TGTGCCAGCAGCTTAGCTTTGGGAAAGTCACCCCTCCACTTT.